These 31 T cell receptor beta chains share one sample of origin, sequenced in a study of regulatory T cells in long-lasting Graves disease listed by TCRdb under 2021. The library relied on multiplex PCR. Sequencing was carried out with an Illumina HiSeq 4000. To build TCR beta libraries, CDR3 regions were amplified by Arm-PCR using iRepertoire HTBI primers. Using fastp at Q25 and MiXCR, TCRdb reprocessed the public reads and kept productive beta chains. Rows with one shared CDR3 protein collapse into an entry with the most common genes and DNA. Here the sample has some 280,000 distinct CDR3 sequences; roughly a fifth occur a single time. Roughly 50% of the sample is held by the ten biggest clonotypes. Sample time point, as interpreted from the label and publication: persistent/refractory GD, antithyroid drugs over 5 years with positive TRAb. For both TCR sequencing and RNA sequencing, RNA was extracted from PBMCs using TRIzol.

Sequencing used peripheral blood mononuclear cells (PBMCs), obtained when the disease was refractory, from a patient treated with antithyroid drugs. The source of these receptors is a female donor with Graves disease.

On this clonotype itself: A much larger clone is a single base away; this may be a read error. The V call is TRBV7-8, the J call TRBJ2-2, with D tentatively TRBD2 (6 bases). This CDR3 has 16 residues. Germline loops: CDR1 SGHVS, CDR2 FQNEAQ. The CDR3 reads CASSLYGGVNTGELLF. The CDR3 DNA sequence: TGTGCCAGCAGCTTATACGGCGGGGTGAACACCGGGGAGCTGCTTTTT.

This clonotype was detected ten times or more. J is TRBJ2-5 and V is TRBV20-1; unclear D gene. This CDR3 has 12 amino acids. Trimming cost V 1 base and J 4 bases, with 7 bases left between them. From germline, CDR1 is DFQATT and CDR2 SNEGSKA (reference sequence). CDR3 residues: CSARAPGETQYF. The DNA of the CDR3 is TGCAGTGCTAGAGCACCGGGAGAGACCCAGTACTTC.

This clonotype showed up just once. The gene calls are TRBV19 and TRBJ1-5; possibly TRBD1 for D (5 bases). V lost 5 bases and J 9 bases, leaving 20 bases between the germline ends. CDR3 length equals 15 residues. Germline values: CDR1 LNHDA, CDR2 SQIVND (reference sequence). The chain's CDR3 is CASSPETARRGPQHF. In DNA, the CDR3 is TGTGCCAGTAGTCCGGAGACAGCCCGTCGCGGGCCCCAGCATTTT.

Many counts were recorded for this clonotype. V usage is TRBV2 and J usage is TRBJ2-7, with TRBD2 as a possible D gene (5 bases). The CDR3 has 14 amino acids. Trimming shortened V by 5 bases and J by 3 bases, and 14 bases separated the two germline ends. Germline V gene sequence: CDR1 SNHLY, CDR2 FYNNEI. In nucleotides, the CDR3 is TGTGCCAGCAGTTCCTTGAGGGAAAGCTACGAGCAGTACTTC. Protein: CASSSLRESYEQYF.

This clonotype showed up many times. The chain recombines TRBV20-1 with TRBJ1-1, with D maybe TRBD1 (6 bases). The V end was cut by 6 bases, the J end by 1 base, with 18 bases between. This CDR3 has 15 amino acids. The germline V gene encodes CDR1 DFQATT and CDR2 SNEGSKA (reference sequence). The DNA for the CDR3 is TGCAGTGCGGATGGGACACCCAACCCGAACACTGAAGCTTTCTTT. It specifies CSADGTPNPNTEAFF.

This chain uses TRBV19 with TRBJ1-4; 8 nucleotides match TRBD1. Germline V CDR1 and CDR2: LNHDA, SQIVND (reference sequence). Trimming at V came to 8 bases and at J to 8 bases, leaving 7 bases not matched to a gene. The CDR3 sequence is 13 residues long. The chain's CDR3 is CASGGQGNEKLFF. CDR3 nucleotides: TGTGCCAGTGGAGGACAGGGAAACGAAAAACTGTTTTTT. Drawing the rest from reference TRBV19 and TRBJ1-4, the complete variable domain is DGGITQSPKYLFRKEGQNVTLSCEQNLNHDAMYWYRQDPGQGLRLIYYSQIVNDFQKGDIAEGYSVSREKKESFPLTVTSAQKNPTAFYLCASGGQGNEKLFFGSGTQLSVL.

This clonotype was seen a handful of times. A clone one base away is much larger, so this may be a read error. The chain is built from TRBV28 and TRBJ1-1, with D unclear. The CDR3 contains 11 residues. Trimming stripped 3 bases from V and 4 bases from J, with 3 bases between. The germline gives CDR1 MDHEN, CDR2 SYDVKM. CDR3 protein: CASSFPTEAFF. The CDR3 coding sequence is TGTGCCAGCAGTTTTCCCACTGAAGCTTTCTTT.

The chain uses TRBV29-1 and TRBJ1-4; 7 bases agree with TRBD1. Per germline, CDR1 SQVTM and CDR2 ANQGSEA. The CDR3 loop spans 14 amino acids. Losses at the gene ends were 6 bases for V and 8 bases for J; bases not matched to a gene: 12. The chain's CDR3 is CSVAPTGSKEKLFF. The CDR3 nucleotides are TGCAGCGTGGCTCCGACAGGGTCGAAAGAAAAACTGTTTTTT.

This clonotype was recorded a few times. V is TRBV4-3 and J is TRBJ2-2; TRBD1 matches at 8 bases. This CDR3 region has 16 residues. J gave up 7 bases and V 4 bases, and 11 bases lay outside the gene matches. Germline assignment: CDR1 LGHNA and CDR2 YSLEER. CDR3 DNA: TGCGCCAGCAGCCGTCGCAGGGGGCGCACAGTCGGGGAGCTGTTTTTT. As protein: CASSRRRGRTVGELFF.

This clonotype was recorded at least ten times. The chain recombines TRBV6-5 with TRBJ1-2; weak D call: TRBD1 (5 bases). Germline V lookup: CDR1 MNHEY, CDR2 SVGAGI. V lost 2 bases and J 4 bases, leaving 11 bases between the germline ends. The CDR3 spans 14 residues. CDR3 in amino acids: CASSYVWDRYGYTF. For the CDR3, the DNA is TGTGCCAGCAGTTACGTTTGGGACCGCTATGGCTACACCTTC.

This clonotype showed up many times. The V and J genes are TRBV3-1 and TRBJ2-7; D tentatively fits TRBD1 or TRBD2 (5 bases each). Germline CDR1 reads LGHDT; CDR2 reads YNNKEL (reference sequence). The V end lost 4 bases, the J end lost 3 bases, and 13 bases lay between the germline ends. This CDR3 is 14 amino acids long. The CDR3 DNA reads TGTGCCAGCAGCCCACGGGACCGATTCTACGAGCAGTACTTC. Translated: CASSPRDRFYEQYF.

This clonotype was observed at least ten times. The rearrangement joins TRBV28 to TRBJ2-4, with TRBD2 matching 13 bases. Trimming removed 8 bases from V and 9 bases from J; junction bases left unmatched: 7. Germline CDR1 MDHEN, CDR2 SYDVKM. The CDR3 is 14 amino acids. The chain's CDR3 is CASRLAGGGPIQYF. DNA for the CDR3: TGTGCCAGCCGACTAGCGGGAGGAGGTCCCATTCAGTACTTC.

The rearrangement joins TRBV7-6 to TRBJ1-2; D may be TRBD1 (5 bases). CDR3 length: 13 residues. Germline V lookup: CDR1 SGHVS, CDR2 FNYEAQ. The V and J ends lost 5 bases and 8 bases respectively, with 15 bases between them. This CDR3 reads CASSRGAGVGYTF. For the CDR3, the DNA is TGTGCCAGCAGCCGGGGCGCCGGGGTCGGCTACACCTTC. The full variable domain, rest sourced from reference TRBV7-6 and TRBJ1-2, is GAGVSQSPRYKVTKRGQDVALRCDPISGHVSLYWYRQALGQGPEFLTYFNYEAQQDKSGLPNDRFSAERPEGSISTLTIQRTEQRDSAMYRCASSRGAGVGYTFGSGTRLTVV.

At least ten counts were recorded for this clonotype. The chain has TRBV28 and TRBJ1-2, with D unclear. CDR3 length: 11 residues. Germline V gene lookup returns CDR1 MDHEN and CDR2 SYDVKM. CDR3 sequence: CASGGWGGYTF. CDR3 sequence (DNA): TGTGCGTCGGGAGGTTGGGGAGGCTACACCTTC.

This clonotype was counted between two and nine times. The chain uses TRBV28 and TRBJ2-6; no clear D. In germline, CDR1 is MDHEN, CDR2 SYDVKM. Trimming stripped 1 base from V and 2 bases from J, with 9 bases between. CDR3 length: 16 amino acids. The CDR3 DNA reads as TGTGCCAGCAGTTTATTTCGGGTACCTGGGGCCAACGTCCTGACTTTC. Protein sequence: CASSLFRVPGANVLTF.

This clonotype was seen repeatedly, ten times or more. This rearrangement joins TRBV28 to TRBJ1-2, with D possibly being TRBD1 (5 bases). The CDR3 runs 15 residues. Deletions cut 6 bases from V and 5 bases from J, with 19 bases between. The V gene's germline CDR1 is MDHEN and CDR2 SYDVKM. The CDR3 DNA reads as TGTGCCAGCAGACAGAGGGACGCGGACGTATATGGCTACACCTTC. Its translation: CASRQRDADVYGYTF.

This clonotype has a count of ten or more. V is TRBV2 and J is TRBJ2-5, with D perhaps TRBD2 (5 bases). The CDR3 runs to 14 residues. V lost 2 bases, J lost 2 bases, and 9 bases lay in between. From germline, CDR1 is SNHLY and CDR2 FYNNEI. CDR3 in DNA: TGTGCCAGCAGTGAACAGGACTTACAAGAGACCCAGTACTTC. Translating it yields CASSEQDLQETQYF.

The chain employs TRBV7-2 and TRBJ1-6; no reliable D call. The CDR3 totals 15 residues. Germline V lookup: CDR1 SGHTA, CDR2 FQGNSA. The ends were cut back, 0 bases at V and 4 bases at J, with 7 bases in the middle. The CDR3 DNA is TGTGCCAGCAGCTTAGCCCCCAGATATAATTCACCCCTCCACTTT. Amino acid sequence: CASSLAPRYNSPLHF. Looking up the rest from reference TRBV7-2 and TRBJ1-6 gives the full variable domain: GAGVSQSPSNKVTEKGKDVELRCDPISGHTALYWYRQSLGQGLEFLIYFQGNSAPDKSGLPSDRFSAERTGGSVSTLTIQRTQQEDSAVYLCASSLAPRYNSPLHFGNGTRLTVT.

This sequence joins TRBV20-1 and TRBJ1-1; 7 bases line up with TRBD1. Trimming cost V 5 bases and J 3 bases; bases outside gene matches: 3. This CDR3 has 12 amino acids. Germline V CDR1 and CDR2: DFQATT, SNEGSKA (reference sequence). The CDR3: CSAQGGDTEAFF. The CDR3 coding sequence is TGCAGTGCTCAGGGGGGTGACACTGAAGCTTTCTTT.

This clonotype was recorded a few times. The chain employs TRBV20-1 and TRBJ2-1, with 7 bases identical to TRBD2. V lost 6 bases to trimming and J lost 4 bases; unmatched junction nucleotides: 0. This CDR3 has 11 residues. CDR1 is DFQATT and CDR2 is SNEGSKA in the germline V gene (reference sequence). The CDR3 region has the DNA TGCAGTGCCGGGGGGTACAATGAGCAGTTCTTC. Translated: CSAGGYNEQFF.

This clonotype was observed many times. The chain employs TRBV27 and TRBJ2-5, with unresolved D. The CDR3 has 15 amino acids. From germline, CDR1 is MNHEY and CDR2 SMNVEV (reference sequence). The V end was cut by 3 bases, the J end by 4 bases, with 15 bases between. DNA of the CDR3: TGTGCCAGCAGTTTTCGGGCATGGCCCACAGAGACCCAGTACTTC. It encodes CASSFRAWPTETQYF.

This clonotype occurred a few times. The chain couples TRBV20-1 to TRBJ2-2; D unclear. The length of the CDR3 is 15 residues. Looked up from germline, CDR1 is DFQATT and CDR2 is SNEGSKA (reference sequence). V was cut by 3 bases and J by 5 bases, with 16 bases left in between. CDR3 sequence: CSARRSISRTGELFF. The CDR3 DNA reads as TGCAGTGCTAGGAGGTCAATCAGTAGGACCGGGGAGCTGTTTTTT.

This clonotype appeared many times. The CDR3 DNA follows: TGTGCCAGCAGCTTAGGGCGGGGGCCTTCCTACGAGCAGTACTTC. This gives the protein CASSLGRGPSYEQYF. The V and J genes are TRBV11-1 and TRBJ2-7; the D gene is possibly TRBD2 (7 bases). The CDR3 has 15 amino acids. V was shortened by 1 base and J by 1 base, with 11 bases between the two germline ends. Germline CDR1 reads SGHAT; CDR2 reads FQDESV (reference sequence). Full variable domain (outside the CDR3, taken from reference TRBV11-1 and TRBJ2-7): EAEVAQSPRYKITEKSQAVAFWCDPISGHATLYWYRQILGQGPELLVQFQDESVVDDSQLPKDRFSAERLKGVDSTLKIQPAELGDSAMYLCASSLGRGPSYEQYFGPGTRLTVT.

The chain has TRBV30 and TRBJ2-7; no clear D gene. The CDR3 totals 13 residues. Trimming took off 0 bases at V and 4 bases at J, with 10 bases between the two ends. Germline lookup yields CDR1 GTSNPN and CDR2 SVGIG (reference sequence). CDR3 nucleotide sequence: TGTGCCTGGAGTGTTAACACCGGGTACGAGCAGTACTTC. This codes for CAWSVNTGYEQYF.

The rearrangement links TRBV5-1 to TRBJ2-5; tentatively, D is TRBD1 or TRBD2 (5 bases each). V was clipped by 0 bases and J by 2 bases, with 14 bases between them. CDR3 length equals 16 residues. CDR1 is SGHRS, CDR2 YFSETQ, per germline. CDR3 DNA: TGCGCCAGCAGCTTGGCCGTCGGGACGGGACAAGAGACCCAGTACTTC. Amino acids: CASSLAVGTGQETQYF.

This clonotype occurred many times. The junction departs from germline at one end; a sequencing error may be responsible. V gene TRBV29-1 combines with J gene TRBJ1-4, with TRBD1 identical over 9 bases. The CDR3 covers 13 residues. Looked up from germline, CDR1 is SQVTM and CDR2 is ANQGSEA. The CDR3 here is CSVEDRGNEKLFF. The CDR3 nucleotides are TGCAGCGTGGAAGACAGGGGGAATGAAAAACTGTTTTTT.

This clonotype turned up a few times. The gene calls are TRBV6-2 or TRBV6-3 and TRBJ1-5; D may be TRBD1 (5 bases). This CDR3 has 14 residues. The V gene lost 1 base and the J gene lost 11 bases, with 15 bases spanning the gap. Germline lookup yields CDR1 MNHEY and CDR2 SVGEGT. The DNA of the CDR3 is TGTGCCAGCAGTTACTTAGAACCTCCGGGGGCCCAGCATTTT. It encodes CASSYLEPPGAQHF.

As regards this clonotype: A much larger clone differs by one base, so this may be a read error. V is TRBV11-2 and J is TRBJ2-7; D possibly corresponds to TRBD2 (6 bases). The CDR3 spans 15 residues. Deletions cut 3 bases from V and 5 bases from J, with 17 bases between. Germline CDR1 SGHAT, CDR2 FQNNGV. As DNA, the CDR3 is TGTGCCAGCAGCTTCCCGCGACTAGTTGGCCACGAGCAGTACTTC. It codes for CASSFPRLVGHEQYF.

In this sample, this clonotype turned up a few times. This sequence joins TRBV28 and TRBJ1-6; D ambiguous. The CDR3 loop spans 13 amino acids. The ends were cut back, 4 bases at V and 12 bases at J, with 13 bases in the middle. Germline CDR1 reads MDHEN; CDR2 reads SYDVKM. DNA for the CDR3: TGTGCCAGCAGTTCCATAAGCCCCAGACCCCTCCACTTT. It translates to CASSSISPRPLHF.

This clonotype was recorded at least ten times. The V and J genes are TRBV28 and TRBJ1-1, with D possibly being TRBD1 (6 bases). Germline CDR1 and CDR2: MDHEN and SYDVKM. Deletions cut 5 bases from V and 3 bases from J, with 13 bases between. This CDR3 region has 14 residues. CDR3 sequence (DNA): TGTGCCAGCAGTCCTGGACAGTATTACACTGAAGCTTTCTTT. As protein: CASSPGQYYTEAFF.

This clonotype showed up many times. The J gene is TRBJ2-7, the V gene TRBV4-2; no clear D gene. The V end was cut by 0 bases, the J end by 4 bases, with 13 bases between. The CDR3 loop spans 15 amino acids. Per germline, CDR1 LGHNA and CDR2 YNFKEQ. CDR3 sequence reads: CASSQEFSWDYEQYF. Written as DNA, the CDR3 is TGTGCCAGCAGCCAAGAGTTCAGTTGGGATTACGAGCAGTACTTC.